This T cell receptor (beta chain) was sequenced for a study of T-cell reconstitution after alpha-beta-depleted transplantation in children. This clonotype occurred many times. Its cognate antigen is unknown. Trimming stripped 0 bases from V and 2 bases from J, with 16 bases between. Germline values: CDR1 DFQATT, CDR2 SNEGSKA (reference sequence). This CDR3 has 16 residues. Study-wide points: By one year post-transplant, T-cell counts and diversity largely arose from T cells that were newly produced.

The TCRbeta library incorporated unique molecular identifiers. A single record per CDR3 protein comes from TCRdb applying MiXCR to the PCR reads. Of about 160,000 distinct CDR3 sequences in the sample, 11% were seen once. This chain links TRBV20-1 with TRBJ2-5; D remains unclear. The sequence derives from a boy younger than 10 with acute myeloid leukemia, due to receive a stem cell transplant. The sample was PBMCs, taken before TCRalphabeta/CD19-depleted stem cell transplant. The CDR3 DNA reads TGCAGTGCTAGAGATACGGGCGAGTCTAAACAAGAGACCCAGTACTTC. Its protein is CSARDTGESKQETQYF.